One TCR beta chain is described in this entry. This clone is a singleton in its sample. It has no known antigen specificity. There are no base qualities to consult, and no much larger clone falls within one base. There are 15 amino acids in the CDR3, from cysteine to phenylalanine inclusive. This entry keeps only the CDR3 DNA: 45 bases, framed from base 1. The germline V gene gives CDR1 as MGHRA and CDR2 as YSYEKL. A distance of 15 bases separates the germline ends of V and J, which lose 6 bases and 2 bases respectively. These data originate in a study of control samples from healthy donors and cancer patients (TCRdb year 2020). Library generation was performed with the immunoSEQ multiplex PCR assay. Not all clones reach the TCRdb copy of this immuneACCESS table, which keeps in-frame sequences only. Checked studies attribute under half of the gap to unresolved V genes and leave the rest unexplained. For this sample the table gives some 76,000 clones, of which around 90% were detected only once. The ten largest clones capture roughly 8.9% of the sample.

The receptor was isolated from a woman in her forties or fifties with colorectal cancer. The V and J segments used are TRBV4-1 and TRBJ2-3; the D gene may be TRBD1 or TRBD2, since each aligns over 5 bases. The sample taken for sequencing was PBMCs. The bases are TGCGCCAGCAGGCCTAGCCCCAGGGACACAGATACGCAGTATTTT. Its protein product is CASRPSPRDTDTQYF.